The rows below give T cell receptor beta chains drawn from one sample of a study of OX40 agonist ivuxolimab in advanced cancers. TCRdb's table, derived via immunoSEQ multiplex PCR, lists solely in-frame clones and lacks some. The data contain roughly 76,000 clones, 92% of them singletons. The sequences come from CD4+ or CD8+ T cells sorted from blood, collected in a trial of the OX40 agonist ivuxolimab. The source of these receptors is an adult with an advanced solid tumor such as melanoma, head and neck, liver or kidney cancer. CDR3s include the opening cysteine and the closing phenylalanine or tryptophan. A D gene is named only where the DNA matches it firmly. Clone sizes are given selectively: once, few, many, or a class where the clone is expanded.

-	few	TRBV7-2	TRBJ2-1	CASSHPGTYNEQFF	TGTGCCAGCAGCCATCCGGGGACCTACAATGAGCAGTTCTTC
-	-	TRBV27	TRBJ1-5	CASSSSRGPSNQPQHF	TGTGCCAGCAGCTCCTCCCGGGGACCCAGCAATCAGCCCCAGCATTTT
-	-	TRBV7-9	TRBJ2-5	CASSFPVGVIQETQYF	TGTGCCAGCAGCTTCCCCGTGGGGGTGATACAAGAGACCCAGTACTTC
-	-	TRBV11-2	TRBJ2-2	CASIHGAYTGELFF	TGTGCCAGCATCCACGGTGCCTACACCGGGGAGCTGTTTTTT
-	-	TRBV6-6	TRBJ2-7	CASSYSNSQTSYEQYF	TGTGCCAGCAGTTACTCGAATTCACAGACCTCCTACGAGCAGTACTTC
TRBD1	-	TRBV2	TRBJ1-5	CASSEALRGPLEPQHF	TGTGCCAGCAGTGAAGCGCTCAGGGGGCCGTTGGAGCCCCAGCATTTT
-	-	TRBV27	TRBJ1-2	CASSFSGGYGYTF	TGTGCCAGCAGTTTTAGTGGTGGTTACGGCTACACCTTC
-	-	TRBV9	TRBJ2-7	CASSVESGFFYEQYF	TGTGCCAGCAGCGTTGAGTCAGGTTTTTTCTACGAGCAGTACTTC
TRBD2	-	TRBV6-5	TRBJ2-3	CASSYVSGGADTQYF	TGTGCCAGCAGTTACGTTAGCGGGGGGGCAGATACGCAGTATTTT
-	-	TRBV13	TRBJ2-3	CASSNGQPSTDTQYF	TGTGCCAGCAGCAACGGACAGCCTAGCACAGATACGCAGTATTTT
TRBD1	-	TRBV5-4	TRBJ2-7	CASSPRTGPGEQYF	TGTGCCAGCAGCCCCCGGACAGGGCCTGGGGAGCAGTACTTC
-	-	TRBV6-1	TRBJ2-3	CASSEEHTGPGTDTQYF	TGTGCCAGCAGTGAAGAGCATACAGGCCCAGGGACAGATACGCAGTATTTT
-	-	TRBV15	TRBJ1-1	CATSRPQPGQNTEAFF	TGTGCCACCAGCAGACCCCAGCCGGGACAGAACACTGAAGCTTTCTTT
TRBD2	-	TRBV9	TRBJ2-7	CASSAGGGPASYEQYF	TGTGCCAGCAGCGCCGGGGGGGGACCGGCCTCCTACGAGCAGTACTTC
TRBD1	-	TRBV30	TRBJ1-1	CARWDRLNTEAFF	TGTGCCCGATGGGACAGACTGAACACTGAAGCTTTCTTT
-	-	TRBV5-6	TRBJ1-2	CASSLASGGGYGYTF	TGTGCCAGCAGCTTGGCTTCGGGGGGCGGCTATGGCTACACCTTC
-	-	TRBV7-8	TRBJ1-2	CASSPPEGVTGYTF	TGTGCCAGCAGCCCGCCAGAGGGGGTTACTGGCTACACCTTC
-	-	TRBV7-6	TRBJ2-7	CASSWPTGTTLGYEQYF	TGTGCCAGCAGCTGGCCCACAGGGACAACCCTGGGTTACGAGCAGTACTTC
-	-	TRBV9	TRBJ1-1	CASSVGGLTTADTEAFF	TGTGCCAGCAGCGTAGGGGGACTCACTACCGCGGACACTGAAGCTTTCTTT
TRBD1	-	TRBV15	TRBJ1-1	CATSRDRQGGTEAFF	TGTGCCACCAGCAGAGATCGACAGGGCGGAACTGAAGCTTTCTTT
-	-	TRBV19	TRBJ1-2	CASSIRAAFYGYTF	TGTGCCAGTAGTATCCGGGCCGCGTTCTATGGCTACACCTTC
-	-	TRBV7-6	TRBJ2-7	CASSPRDYEQYF	TGTGCCAGCAGCCCCAGGGACTACGAGCAGTACTTC
TRBD2	-	TRBV19	TRBJ2-7	CASSTRGSGDEQYF	TGTGCCAGTAGTACCCGCGGCAGCGGGGACGAGCAGTACTTC
-	-	TRBV9	TRBJ2-3	CASSPRLDTDTQYF	TGTGCCAGCAGCCCCCGCCTTGATACAGATACGCAGTATTTT
-	-	TRBV6-4	TRBJ1-6	CASSELGLPYNSPLHF	TGTGCCAGCAGTGAGTTGGGGCTCCCGTATAATTCACCCCTCCACTTT
TRBD2	-	TRBV4-1	TRBJ2-5	CASSHSGGAGETQYF	TGCGCCAGCAGTCATAGCGGGGGGGCCGGGGAGACCCAGTACTTC
-	-	TRBV6-5	TRBJ1-2	CASTTPGGGDYGYTF	TGTGCCAGCACTACGCCCGGAGGGGGAGACTATGGCTACACCTTC
-	few	TRBV7-2	TRBJ1-6	CASSLAPGALGTYSPLHF	TGTGCCAGCAGCTTAGCTCCGGGGGCTTTGGGGACGTATTCACCCCTCCACTTT
-	once	TRBV5-1	TRBJ1-1	CASSVQGGTEAFF	TGCGCCAGCAGCGTACAGGGTGGTACTGAAGCTTTCTTT
-	many	TRBV27	TRBJ1-2	CASSWGRGEGYTF	TGTGCCAGCAGTTGGGGGAGGGGCGAGGGCTACACCTTC
TRBD1	-	TRBV7-9	TRBJ2-5	CASSPTGGWETQYF	TGTGCCAGCAGCCCGACAGGGGGCTGGGAGACCCAGTACTTC
TRBD2	-	TRBV7-4	TRBJ2-7	CASSCWAAGDAYEQYF	TGTGCCAGCAGTTGCTGGGCAGCGGGGGATGCGTACGAGCAGTACTTC
-	once	TRBV7-9	TRBJ2-7	CASSPWTPIEQYF	TGTGCCAGCAGCCCATGGACACCTATCGAGCAGTACTTC
TRBD1	-	TRBV6-5	TRBJ1-6	CASSQGTGISPLHF	TGTGCCAGCAGTCAGGGGACAGGAATTTCACCCCTCCACTTT
TRBD1	-	TRBV5-4	TRBJ1-2	CASSSLRGRMGGYTF	TGTGCCAGCAGTTCACTCAGGGGGCGCATGGGTGGCTACACCTTC
-	-	TRBV10-3	TRBJ2-2	CAISESSDPIPNTGELFF	TGTGCCATCAGTGAGTCGAGTGATCCTATACCGAACACCGGGGAGCTGTTTTTT
TRBD2	-	TRBV19	TRBJ2-1	CASSISAGEHNEQFF	TGTGCCAGTAGTATATCAGCGGGGGAACACAATGAGCAGTTCTTC
-	-	TRBV12-5	TRBJ2-7	CASGLAGPVEQYF	TGTGCTAGTGGTTTGGCTGGGCCGGTCGAGCAGTACTTC
TRBD1	-	TRBV27	TRBJ2-7	CASSLIPLDRAGYEQYF	TGTGCCAGCAGTTTAATCCCCCTCGACAGGGCCGGCTACGAGCAGTACTTC
TRBD1	-	TRBV19	TRBJ1-2	CASSIPLTGGYGYTF	TGTGCCAGTAGTATCCCACTGACAGGGGGCTATGGCTACACCTTC
TRBD1	-	TRBV7-9	TRBJ2-7	CASSWDRGPSYEQYF	TGTGCCAGCAGCTGGGACAGGGGGCCCTCCTACGAGCAGTACTTC
-	-	TRBV29-1	TRBJ2-2	CSVGGQGSGELFF	TGCAGCGTAGGAGGCCAGGGCTCCGGGGAGCTGTTTTTT
TRBD2	-	TRBV13	TRBJ2-7	CASSSLLAGAYEQYF	TGTGCCAGCAGCTCCCTTTTAGCGGGGGCCTACGAGCAGTACTTC
-	once	TRBV6-5	TRBJ2-7	CASSYGGTYEQYF	TGTGCCAGCAGTTACGGGGGCACCTACGAGCAGTACTTC
-	-	TRBV5-1	TRBJ2-3	CASSLRGWATDTQYF	TGCGCCAGCAGCTTAAGAGGATGGGCCACAGATACGCAGTATTTT
-	-	TRBV28	TRBJ2-7	CASSPRLITYEQYF	TGTGCCAGCAGTCCCCGGTTGATTACCTACGAGCAGTACTTC
-	-	TRBV30	TRBJ2-2	CAWNRDTGELFF	TGTGCCTGGAACAGGGACACCGGGGAGCTGTTTTTT
-	-	TRBV6-5	TRBJ1-2	CASSRDGNYGYTF	TGTGCCAGCAGTCGAGACGGAAACTATGGCTACACCTTC
-	-	TRBV7-9	TRBJ2-7	CASSRISGTSSYEQYF	TGTGCCAGCAGTCGAATCTCCGGGACTTCGTCCTACGAGCAGTACTTC
-	few	TRBV9	TRBJ1-1	CASSVALAEGAFF	TGTGCCAGCAGCGTAGCCCTGGCTGAAGGAGCTTTCTTT
-	-	TRBV7-9	TRBJ1-2	CASSLQGTANYGYTF	TGTGCCAGCAGCCTCCAGGGTACCGCGAACTATGGCTACACCTTC
-	once	TRBV29-1	TRBJ2-7	CSVWVDTAYEQYF	TGCAGCGTGTGGGTGGACACCGCCTACGAGCAGTACTTC
-	-	TRBV10-1	TRBJ1-1	CASSGTGSTEAFF	TGCGCCAGCAGTGGTACAGGGTCCACTGAAGCTTTCTTT